Following are 11 T cell receptor beta chains from one sample sequenced in a study of T cells in Graves' hyperthyroidism and ophthalmopathy. Amplification targeted TCR beta CDR3 regions from RNA transcripts. With the HTBI primer set, the TCR CDR3 went through a first round of RT-PCR. TCRdb redid the calling of the multiplex PCR reads with MiXCR, one entry per CDR3 protein. The profile covers fewer than 400,000 distinct CDR3 sequences, with 16% appearing a single time and 33% taken by the ten largest. Sequencing used blood. Every receptor here comes from a man younger than 45 with Graves' hyperthyroidism.

This clonotype came up many times. The CDR3 loop reads CASSLERTGSNQPQHF. For the CDR3, the DNA is TGTGCCAGCAGTTTAGAGAGGACAGGAAGCAATCAGCCCCAGCATTTT. The V gene is TRBV27, the J gene TRBJ1-5, with 7 bases fitting TRBD1. Germline lookup yields CDR1 MNHEY and CDR2 SMNVEV (reference sequence). After removal of 2 bases from V and 1 base from J, the junction contained 5 bases not matched to a gene. The CDR3 runs 16 residues.

The rearrangement links TRBV12-3 or TRBV12-4 to TRBJ2-4; unclear D gene. V was trimmed by 4 bases and J by 0 bases, leaving 10 bases between them. The CDR3 consists of 15 residues. The CDR3 here is CASSYGSLAKNIQYF. For the CDR3, the DNA is TGTGCCAGCAGTTATGGATCGTTAGCCAAAAACATTCAGTACTTC.

In its sample, this clonotype was seen a few times. The chain employs TRBV20-1 and TRBJ1-5; D uncertain. Per the germline V gene, CDR1 is DFQATT and CDR2 is SNEGSKA (reference sequence). The V gene lost 0 bases and the J gene lost 9 bases, with 15 bases spanning the gap. The CDR3 loop spans 14 amino acids. This CDR3 is CSARDFRESRPQHF. Written as DNA, the CDR3 is TGCAGTGCTAGAGATTTTCGGGAGTCGCGGCCCCAGCATTTT.

This clonotype was recorded many times. The V call is TRBV12-3 or TRBV12-4, the J call TRBJ1-1, with D possibly TRBD1 on 5 matching bases. V was shortened by 8 bases and J by 6 bases, with 13 bases between the two germline ends. The CDR3 spans 12 residues. The chain's CDR3 is CASRRTGAEAFF. The CDR3 region has the DNA TGTGCCAGCCGTCGGACGGGGGCTGAAGCTTTCTTT.

Many counts were recorded for this clonotype. The chain carries TRBV7-8 and TRBJ1-4; D is perhaps TRBD1 (6 bases). From germline, CDR1 is SGHVS and CDR2 FQNEAQ. V lost 1 base and J 8 bases, leaving 11 bases between the germline ends. The CDR3 length is 14 residues. The DNA for the CDR3 is TGTGCCAGCAGCTTAGACAGGGAAGGCGAAAAACTGTTTTTT. Amino acids: CASSLDREGEKLFF.

A note on this clonotype: A much larger clone lies one base from this, so it may be a read error. The chain couples TRBV18 to TRBJ1-1, with 7 bases that match TRBD1. V lost 6 bases and J lost 6; bases outside the gene matches: 10. Germline V gene lookup returns CDR1 KGHSH and CDR2 LQKENI. The CDR3 totals 14 residues. In DNA form, the CDR3 reads TGTGCCAGCTCCCCAGGGGGGCGCGGAGCTGAAGCTTTCTTT. Amino acid sequence: CASSPGGRGAEAFF.

This clonotype was detected ten times or more. This rearrangement joins TRBV20-1 to TRBJ2-3; no clear D. Germline CDR1 is DFQATT and CDR2 is SNEGSKA (reference sequence). Trimming shortened V by 1 base and J by 3 bases, and 5 bases separated the two germline ends. This CDR3 comprises 12 residues. The CDR3 sequence: CSARVATDTQYF. The CDR3 bases are TGCAGTGCTAGAGTTGCGACAGATACGCAGTATTTT.

The J gene is TRBJ1-1, the V gene TRBV6-2 or TRBV6-3, with D maybe TRBD1 (5 bases). Looked up from germline, CDR1 is MNHEY and CDR2 is SVGEGT. The CDR3 is made up of 16 amino acids. V was pared by 1 base and J by 1 base, with 13 bases between. CDR3 region: CASSYLIGRANTEAFF. Written as DNA, the CDR3 is TGTGCCAGCAGTTACTTAATTGGCAGGGCGAACACTGAAGCTTTCTTT.

This clonotype was counted only a few times. The rearrangement links TRBV10-3 to TRBJ1-3; D is undetermined. Trimming took off 2 bases at V and 0 bases at J, with 8 bases between the two ends. Per the germline V gene, CDR1 is ENHRY and CDR2 is SYGVKD. The CDR3 covers 15 residues. The CDR3 sequence: CAISETASSGNTIYF. In nucleotides, the CDR3 is TGTGCCATCAGTGAGACAGCTTCCTCTGGAAACACCATATATTTT.

V is TRBV6-1 and J is TRBJ2-5; 9 bases match TRBD2. The CDR3 has 15 residues. Germline CDR1 MNHNS, CDR2 SASEGT. V lost 7 bases to trimming and J lost 1 base; unmatched junction nucleotides: 7. The CDR3 nucleotides read TGTGCCAGCACCTATAGCGGGAGTGCCCAAGAGACCCAGTACTTC. Protein: CASTYSGSAQETQYF.

This clonotype was picked up many times. This chain joins TRBV6-4 and TRBJ1-1; no clear D. V gave up 3 bases and J gave up 1 base, with 6 bases separating them. The V gene's germline CDR1 is MRHNA and CDR2 SNTAGT. The CDR3 covers 13 residues. CDR3 DNA sequence: TGTGCCAGCAGTGAGGAGGAGAACACTGAAGCTTTCTTT. Its translation is CASSEEENTEAFF.